Listed below are T cell receptor beta chains from one sample, sequenced in a study of radiation and T cells in renal cell carcinoma. Profiled with immunoSEQ multiplex PCR; TCRdb holds only in-frame clones, not every one. The sample records 16,000 or so clones, approximately 48% being singletons. Sequenced here: tumor tissue, sampled from a patient whose treatment included radiotherapy and nephrectomy. The receptors come from a woman in her sixties with renal cell carcinoma. The CDR3 runs from the conserved cysteine through the conserved F or W. Fields, in order: CDR3 DNA, CDR3 protein, V gene, clone size, J gene, D gene. A D gene is named only where the DNA matches it firmly. Expanded clones are given a class, and other clones once, few, many or no size at all.

TGTGCCAGCAGAGGGCGGGACGCCGGAGAAACGCAGTATTTT CASRGRDAGETQYF TRBV2 . TRBJ2-3 .
TGTGCCACCAGCGGAAGGAGCGGGATACTAACAGATACGCAGTATTTT CATSGRSGILTDTQYF TRBV15 . TRBJ2-3 TRBD2
TGTGCCAGCAGTGTTACTGGGGGTGGCACTGAAGCTTTCTTT CASSVTGGGTEAFF TRBV2 . TRBJ1-1 .
TGTGCCAGCACCACTCCAGGGGTTCTCACTGAAGCTTTCTTT CASTTPGVLTEAFF TRBV7-9 . TRBJ1-1 .
TGTGCCAGCAGTTCCCCCCTGGACAGACCCTATGGCTACACCTTC CASSSPLDRPYGYTF TRBV6-5 many TRBJ1-2 .
TGTGCCAGCAGCGTCTACGTAGGGGGCCCTGGCAATCCCATGAACACTGAAGCTTTCTTT CASSVYVGGPGNPMNTEAFF TRBV9 . TRBJ1-1 TRBD1
TGTGCCAGCAGTTTCGGCTCGGCGGGAGGGCGGGAGACCCAGTACTTC CASSFGSAGGRETQYF TRBV28 . TRBJ2-5 TRBD2
TGTGCCAGCTCACCACCGCAAGGGTCCCCAGATACGCAGTATTTT CASSPPQGSPDTQYF TRBV18 once TRBJ2-3 .
TGTGCCAGCTCACCAAAGCTGGGGGCCAACGTCCTGACTTTC CASSPKLGANVLTF TRBV18 few TRBJ2-6 .
TGTGCCAGCAGCCCGCCGACAGGGTCCCTTGAAAAACTGTTTTTT CASSPPTGSLEKLFF TRBV7-9 few TRBJ1-4 TRBD1
TGTGCCAGCAGCCCGGACAGCGTTTCTGAGCAGTTCTTC CASSPDSVSEQFF TRBV5-6 once TRBJ2-1 .
TGTGCCAGCAGCCCCGGACAAAACGGCAACAATGAGCAGTTCTTC CASSPGQNGNNEQFF TRBV5-6 many TRBJ2-1 .
TGTGCCAGCAGTAACAGGGGGTGGAACACTGAAGCTTTCTTT CASSNRGWNTEAFF TRBV6-6 . TRBJ1-1 TRBD1
TGTGCCAGTAGTATAGTCAGGGTCGATCAGCCCCAGCATTTT CASSIVRVDQPQHF TRBV19 . TRBJ1-5 .
TGTGCCAGCAGCCAATATGGAGCGGGGGTCGGCGAGCAGTACTTC CASSQYGAGVGEQYF TRBV9 . TRBJ2-7 TRBD2
TGTGCCAGCAGCGTAGTAAGAGGTACAGATACGCAGTATTTT CASSVVRGTDTQYF TRBV9 few TRBJ2-3 .
TGTGCCAGCAGCTTAAGAAGGGAGCAGTACTTC CASSLRREQYF TRBV5-6 few TRBJ2-7 .
TGCGCCAGCAGCCAACTACACCTTTCAGGGCCACTGGGAGAAAAACTGTTTTTT CASSQLHLSGPLGEKLFF TRBV4-1 . TRBJ1-4 .
TGCGCCAGCAGCCAAGGACAGGGCAACTCTGGGGCCAACGTCCTGACTTTC CASSQGQGNSGANVLTF TRBV4-1 . TRBJ2-6 TRBD1
TGTGCCAGCAGCCAACTAGGAGAGCAGTTCTTC CASSQLGEQFF TRBV5-5 once TRBJ2-1 .
TGCGCCAGCAGCTACCAGACAGGGCAGGGGAACGAGCAGTACTTC CASSYQTGQGNEQYF TRBV5-1 . TRBJ2-7 TRBD1
TGTGCCAGCAGTGAATTTTTGGCGAACACTGAAGCTTTCTTT CASSEFLANTEAFF TRBV2 . TRBJ1-1 .
TGTGCCAGCAGCTTAGATGGTGGTCTCCCAAATTACGGCTACGAGCAGTACTTC CASSLDGGLPNYGYEQYF TRBV7-2 . TRBJ2-7 .
TGCGCCAGCAGCTTGGGACTTATGAACACTGAAGCTTTCTTT CASSLGLMNTEAFF TRBV5-1 . TRBJ1-1 .
TGTGCCAGCAACATTCTCGTAACAGCTGGAAACACCATATATTTT CASNILVTAGNTIYF TRBV9 once TRBJ1-3 .
TGTGCCAGCTCACCACCGGTACGGGGGCAGGGGGAGCAGTACTTC CASSPPVRGQGEQYF TRBV18 few TRBJ2-7 .
TGTGCCAGCAGCGTAGGCGCGGCTCTTGAAGAGACCCAGTACTTC CASSVGAALEETQYF TRBV9 few TRBJ2-5 .
TGTGCCAGCAGTGGCCCTAGGGGGGCAACTAATGAAAAACTGTTTTTT CASSGPRGATNEKLFF TRBV6-6 . TRBJ1-4 .
TGTGCCAGTAGTATACACAGGGTGAACTCCTACGAGCAGTACTTC CASSIHRVNSYEQYF TRBV19 . TRBJ2-7 .
TGCGCCAGCAGCTTCCTCGACCCCGAGAGCACAGATACGCAGTATTTT CASSFLDPESTDTQYF TRBV5-1 . TRBJ2-3 .
TGTGCCAGCAGCTCCAGATTCGGACAGGGAGAATACAATGAGCAGTTCTTC CASSSRFGQGEYNEQFF TRBV11-3 few TRBJ2-1 TRBD1
TGTGCCAGCAGCCCTCGTAGAGAAAGGGGCGAGCAGTACTTC CASSPRRERGEQYF TRBV27 few TRBJ2-7 .
TGTGCCAGCAGTTTATGGGGGACTAGCGGAACCTACGAGCAGTACTTC CASSLWGTSGTYEQYF TRBV28 . TRBJ2-7 TRBD2
TGCGCCAGCAGCCCCGAACGGCGGGGGGTTTCGGGCACCGGGGAGCTGTTTTTT CASSPERRGVSGTGELFF TRBV5-1 . TRBJ2-2 TRBD2
TGTGCCAGCAGCCCGACCCAAACTAGTGATTGGTACTTC CASSPTQTSDWYF TRBV11-1 . TRBJ2-5 .
TGTGCCAGCTCCCGGGGCGGGAGGGACTACGAGCAGTACTTC CASSRGGRDYEQYF TRBV9 . TRBJ2-7 TRBD2
TGCGCCAGCAGCGGGGGGGCGGGTGAAGCTTTCTTT CASSGGAGEAFF TRBV5-1 . TRBJ1-1 .
TGTGCCATCACACAGGGGCCCGAACAAAACTATGGCTACACCTTC CAITQGPEQNYGYTF TRBV10-3 . TRBJ1-2 TRBD1
TGTGCCAGCAGTTACTCAGGGGGCAAAGGCTACGAGCAGTACTTC CASSYSGGKGYEQYF TRBV27 . TRBJ2-7 TRBD1
TGTGCCAGCAGCTTTCCGGGGAACGCTGAAGCTTTCTTT CASSFPGNAEAFF TRBV7-8 . TRBJ1-1 .
TGTGCCAGCAGTACACCGGACAGGATTGAGGGCAATCAGCCCCAGCATTTT CASSTPDRIEGNQPQHF TRBV28 many TRBJ1-5 TRBD1
TGTGCCAGCAGTCACGGGGGGTTCCCTCACACTGAAGCTTTCTTT CASSHGGFPHTEAFF TRBV27 . TRBJ1-1 .
TGTGCCAGCAGCCTAGACAGGGTGGGCACCGGGGAGCTGTTTTTT CASSLDRVGTGELFF TRBV9 . TRBJ2-2 TRBD1
TGTGCCAGCAGCTTAGTTACAGGGGCTGGGAGTGGCAATCAGCCCCAGCATTTT CASSLVTGAGSGNQPQHF TRBV7-8 medium-sized TRBJ1-5 TRBD1
TGTGCCAGCAGTGAAACAGGGGACTATGGCTACACCTTC CASSETGDYGYTF TRBV6-1 many TRBJ1-2 TRBD1
TGCGCCAGCAGCCCGGGACAGGGACCCTTTGAGACCCAGCATTTT CASSPGQGPFETQHF TRBV5-1 . TRBJ1-5 TRBD1
TGTGCCAGCAGTGGTAAACCGGGACACCTGAACACTGAAGCTTTCTTT CASSGKPGHLNTEAFF TRBV2 once TRBJ1-1 .
TGTGCCACCAGCAGAGGGGAGCAGCCCCAGCATTTT CATSRGEQPQHF TRBV15 few TRBJ1-5 .
TGCGCCAGCAGTCGAGGGGGCGAGCTTAGGAATGAGCAGTTCTTC CASSRGGELRNEQFF TRBV10-1 . TRBJ2-1 TRBD1
TGTGCCAGCAGCCAGGGCGGGCGTGTCCAAGAGACCCAGTACTTC CASSQGGRVQETQYF TRBV7-3 . TRBJ2-5 .
TGTGCCAGCAGCTTGGACTGGGGGGAAGGCTACGAGCAGTACTTC CASSLDWGEGYEQYF TRBV5-5 few TRBJ2-7 .
TGCAGGGAGGGGTCCCCATTAGCCAAAAACATTCAGTACTTC CREGSPLAKNIQYF TRBV29-1 . TRBJ2-4 .
TGTGCCAGCAGTCCCCGGACAGAACAAGAGACCCAGTACTTC CASSPRTEQETQYF TRBV6-5 . TRBJ2-5 .
TGTGCCAGCAGCGCCTCGGGGCTCCCCCAAGAGACCCAGTACTTC CASSASGLPQETQYF TRBV9 . TRBJ2-5 .
TGTGCCAGCAGCTCCGGGACGTTCTATGGCTACACCTTC CASSSGTFYGYTF TRBV5-6 . TRBJ1-2 .
TGTGCCAGCAGCCGTGGATTGGGACAGGGGGCCAGGGACTATGGCTACACCTTC CASSRGLGQGARDYGYTF TRBV27 . TRBJ1-2 TRBD1
TGTGCCAGCAGCCCCAGGGACAGCTTCTACAATGAGCAGTTCTTC CASSPRDSFYNEQFF TRBV9 . TRBJ2-1 TRBD1
TGTGCCAGCAGGCTTTCGGGACAGCCTAATGAAAAACTGTTTTTT CASRLSGQPNEKLFF TRBV2 few TRBJ1-4 TRBD1
TGTGCCAGCAGGGCCAACAGGGGTCTTACAGATACGCAGTATTTT CASRANRGLTDTQYF TRBV6-6 . TRBJ2-3 TRBD1